The 9 T cell receptor beta chains below come from one sample, sequenced in a study of immune evolution from preneoplasia to lung adenocarcinoma. Generated by immunoSEQ multiplex PCR, the TCRdb table keeps only in-frame clones and is missing some. Of 10,000 or so clones in the sample, 70% to 85% were seen once. Sequencing input: FFPE lung adenocarcinoma in situ tissue. The receptor set was obtained from a person in their sixties or seventies with lung adenocarcinoma.

The chain uses TRBV7-6 and TRBJ1-1; D might be TRBD1 (5 bases). Trimming shortened V by 0 bases and J by 4 bases, and 15 bases separated the two germline ends. Per germline, CDR1 SGHVS and CDR2 FNYEAQ. This CDR3 comprises 16 residues. The CDR3 sequence is CASSLAMGDSGTEAFF. As DNA, the CDR3 is TGTGCCAGCAGCTTAGCGATGGGGGACTCTGGCACTGAAGCTTTCTTT.

By its share, this clone is large (0.1 to 1%). This sample includes further DNA sequences coding for the same CDR3. The chain carries TRBV6-5 and TRBJ1-5; TRBD1 matches at 7 bases. CDR1 and CDR2 (germline): MNHEY, SVGAGI. This CDR3 has 15 amino acids. The trim removed 2 bases at V and 7 bases at J, leaving 8 bases unmatched. This CDR3 is CASSYTTGSDQPQHF. As DNA, the CDR3 is TGTGCCAGCAGTTACACGACAGGGTCCGACCAGCCCCAGCATTTT.

Only a few counts were recorded for this clone. This specimen includes other DNA sequences encoding the same CDR3. This chain joins TRBV5-1 and TRBJ2-5; 7 bases line up with TRBD1. Germline-derived CDR1 and CDR2 are SGHRS and YFSETQ. The junction had 4 bases not matched to a gene; V was cut back by 1 base and J by 1 base. The CDR3 has 15 residues. The CDR3 bases are TGCGCCAGCAGCTTGCAGAGGGGGCCCCAAGAGACCCAGTACTTC. Translating it yields CASSLQRGPQETQYF.

J is TRBJ1-2 and V is TRBV4-3; D unresolved. The V gene's germline CDR1 is LGHNA and CDR2 YSLEER. The CDR3 runs to 14 residues. Trimming removed 1 base from V and 3 bases from J, with 9 bases in between. CDR3 bases: TGCGCCAGCAGCCAAGGAGTTGCGGACTATGGCTACACCTTC. It specifies CASSQGVADYGYTF.

This chain joins TRBV9 and TRBJ1-6; possibly TRBD1 for D (5 bases). The CDR3 is made up of 16 amino acids. Germline lookup yields CDR1 SGDLS and CDR2 YYNGEE. V was shortened by 0 bases and J by 8 bases, with 15 bases between the two germline ends. CDR3 nucleotides: TGTGCCAGCAGCGTAGGAGCAGGGCTGCTAGATTCACCCCTCCACTTT. It encodes CASSVGAGLLDSPLHF.

The chain joins TRBV5-1 to TRBJ1-1; perhaps TRBD1 as D (5 bases). The CDR3 totals 18 residues. CDR1 and CDR2 from the germline V gene are SGHRS and YFSETQ. Trimming took off 0 bases at V and 5 bases at J, with 23 bases between the two ends. CDR3 amino acids: CASSLEMYGGAGRTEAFF. In DNA form, the CDR3 reads TGCGCCAGCAGCTTGGAGATGTACGGTGGGGCAGGCAGGACTGAAGCTTTCTTT.

V gene TRBV11-2 combines with J gene TRBJ1-1, with D maybe TRBD1 (5 bases). V lost 1 base, J lost 11 bases, and 11 bases lay in between. CDR1 and CDR2 (germline): SGHAT, FQNNGV. CDR3 length equals 12 residues. The CDR3 coding sequence is TGTGCCAGCAGCTTAGTTGGCAGGGCGGCTTTCTTT. Its protein is CASSLVGRAAFF.

V is TRBV2 and J is TRBJ2-3; 7 bases map to TRBD1. CDR3 size: 15 residues. V lost 7 bases, J lost 3 bases, and 10 bases stayed unmatched. CDR1 and CDR2 from the germline V gene are SNHLY and FYNNEI. The CDR3 sequence: CASKRMTGSTDTQYF. Written as DNA, the CDR3 is TGTGCCAGCAAGAGAATGACAGGGAGTACAGATACGCAGTATTTT.

This clone is a singleton in its sample. J is TRBJ1-1 and V is TRBV6-5; D perhaps matches TRBD1 (5 bases). Per germline, CDR1 MNHEY and CDR2 SVGAGI. The CDR3 length is 14 residues. V lost 5 bases and J 4 bases, leaving 14 bases between the germline ends. In nucleotides, the CDR3 is TGTGCCAGCAGTAGTGGGCAGGGCGTCACTGAAGCTTTCTTT. As protein: CASSSGQGVTEAFF.